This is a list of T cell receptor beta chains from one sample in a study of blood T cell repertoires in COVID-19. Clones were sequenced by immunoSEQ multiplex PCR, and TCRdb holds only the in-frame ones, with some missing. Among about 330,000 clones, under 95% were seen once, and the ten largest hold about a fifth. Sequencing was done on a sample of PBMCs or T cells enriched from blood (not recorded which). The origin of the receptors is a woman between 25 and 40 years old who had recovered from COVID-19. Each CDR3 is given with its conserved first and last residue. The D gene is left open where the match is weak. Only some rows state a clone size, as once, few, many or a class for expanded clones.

TGTGCCAGCGCACTGTATAGCAATCAGCCCCAGCATTTT | CASALYSNQPQHF | TRBV27 | . | . | TRBJ1-5
TGTGCCACCAGTGATGGCGACAGGGCGAAGTTCTTC | CATSDGDRAKFF | TRBV24-1 | . | TRBD1 | TRBJ2-1
TGTGCCAGCAGTGCGGGGGTCTGGAGCTCCTACGAGCAGTACTTC | CASSAGVWSSYEQYF | TRBV28 | . | TRBD2 | TRBJ2-7
TGTGCCAGCAGCCCCCGGGCACGCGGGGGAGACGAAAAACTGTTTTTT | CASSPRARGGDEKLFF | TRBV11-2 | . | . | TRBJ1-4
TGTGCCAGCTCGAGAACTGCAACTAATGAAAAACTGTTTTTT | CASSRTATNEKLFF | TRBV6-5 | . | . | TRBJ1-4
TGTGCCAGCAGACGTACAGGGGCCTACTCTGGAAACACCATATATTTT | CASRRTGAYSGNTIYF | TRBV28 | . | TRBD1 | TRBJ1-3
TGTGCCAGCAGCTTATTGGGCGTCAGACACAATGAGCAGTTCTTC | CASSLLGVRHNEQFF | TRBV11-3 | . | . | TRBJ2-1
TGCGCCAGCAGCCAAGATTTCCGGGGATGGGAGCAGTACTTC | CASSQDFRGWEQYF | TRBV4-1 | few | . | TRBJ2-7
TGTGCCAGCGAACACAGGGCAACTAATGAAAAACTGTTTTTT | CASEHRATNEKLFF | TRBV6-5 | . | . | TRBJ1-4
TGCAGCGTTGAGTCTGGGGGCGGGCGGGAAAAACTGTTTTTT | CSVESGGGREKLFF | TRBV29-1 | . | . | TRBJ1-4
TGTGCCAGCAGTGATAGGACAGGGAGTACCACAGATACGCAGTATTTT | CASSDRTGSTTDTQYF | TRBV2 | . | TRBD1 | TRBJ2-3
TGTGCCAGCAGCCGGACTTTTGATACGCAGTATTTT | CASSRTFDTQYF | TRBV3-1/TRBV3-2 | once | . | TRBJ2-3
TGTGCCAGCAGGAGGGACAGTTACGAGCAGTACTTC | CASRRDSYEQYF | TRBV12-3/TRBV12-4 | . | TRBD1 | TRBJ2-7
TGTGCCAGCAGTGACGGGGGGGCCGGGTCCTACGAGCAGTACTTC | CASSDGGAGSYEQYF | TRBV27 | . | TRBD2 | TRBJ2-7
TGTGCCAGCAGCCCGGAGGGTGGCGGAGAGACCCAGTACTTC | CASSPEGGGETQYF | TRBV7-9 | . | . | TRBJ2-5
TGTGCCAGCAGCGTACTGCAGGGTTTCGGAGAGCAGTTCTTC | CASSVLQGFGEQFF | TRBV9 | . | . | TRBJ2-1
TGTGCCAGCAGCCTAGTAGGCAATGAGCAGTTCTTC | CASSLVGNEQFF | TRBV6-5 | . | . | TRBJ2-1
TGTGCCAGCAGCCAAGATCTTCCGCGAGAGGATGAGCAGTTCTTC | CASSQDLPREDEQFF | TRBV14 | . | . | TRBJ2-1
TGTGCCAGCACCGATACTCCGGGGTCCTATAATTCACCCCTCCACTTT | CASTDTPGSYNSPLHF | TRBV5-8 | . | . | TRBJ1-6
TGTGCCAGCAGCTTTAGGTTAGGGGCTGTAGATGGGGAGACCCAGTACTTC | CASSFRLGAVDGETQYF | TRBV11-2 | . | . | TRBJ2-5
TGTGCCAGCACCTTCCCGCCCGGGACAGATAATTCACCCCTCCACTTT | CASTFPPGTDNSPLHF | TRBV27 | . | TRBD1 | TRBJ1-6
TGTGCCACCAGCAGAGATACGGAGACCACCGGGGAGCTGTTTTTT | CATSRDTETTGELFF | TRBV15 | . | . | TRBJ2-2
TGCAGCGTCGGGACAGGGGAAGAGACCCAGTACTTC | CSVGTGEETQYF | TRBV29-1 | . | TRBD1 | TRBJ2-5